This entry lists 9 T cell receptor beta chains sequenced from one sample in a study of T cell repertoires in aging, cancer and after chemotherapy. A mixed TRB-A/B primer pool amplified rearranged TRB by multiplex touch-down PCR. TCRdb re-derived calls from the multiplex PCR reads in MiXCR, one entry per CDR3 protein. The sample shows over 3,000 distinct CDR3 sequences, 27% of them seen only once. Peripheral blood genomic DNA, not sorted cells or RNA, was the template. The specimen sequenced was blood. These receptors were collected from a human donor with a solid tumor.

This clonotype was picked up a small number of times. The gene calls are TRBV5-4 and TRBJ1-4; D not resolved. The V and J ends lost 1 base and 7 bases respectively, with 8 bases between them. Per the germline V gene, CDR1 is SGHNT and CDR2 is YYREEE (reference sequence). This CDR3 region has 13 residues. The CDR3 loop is CASSLTGSEKLFF. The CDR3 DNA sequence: TGTGCCAGCAGCTTGACCGGCTCTGAAAAACTGTTTTTT. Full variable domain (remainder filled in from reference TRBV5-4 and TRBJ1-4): ETGVTQSPTHLIKTRGQQVTLRCSSQSGHNTVSWYQQALGQGPQFIFQYYREEENGRGNFPPRFSGLQFPNYSSELNVNALELDDSALYLCASSLTGSEKLFFGSGTQLSVL.

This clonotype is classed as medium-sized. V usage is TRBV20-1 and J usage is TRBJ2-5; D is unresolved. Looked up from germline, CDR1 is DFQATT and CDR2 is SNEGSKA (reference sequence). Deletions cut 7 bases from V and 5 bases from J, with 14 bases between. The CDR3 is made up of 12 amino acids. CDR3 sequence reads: CSVTVGSETQYF. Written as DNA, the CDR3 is TGCAGTGTTACGGTCGGGTCCGAGACCCAGTACTTC.

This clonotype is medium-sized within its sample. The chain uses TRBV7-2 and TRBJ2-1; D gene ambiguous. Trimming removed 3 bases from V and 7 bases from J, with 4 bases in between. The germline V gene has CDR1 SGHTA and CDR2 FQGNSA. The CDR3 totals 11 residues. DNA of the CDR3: TGTGCCAGCAGCTTCGTGAATGAGCAGTTCTTC. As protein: CASSFVNEQFF.

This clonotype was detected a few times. CDR3: CASSTDRDGTDTQYF. CDR3 bases: TGTGCCAGCAGCACCGACAGGGACGGCACAGATACGCAGTATTTT. The chain has TRBV9 and TRBJ2-3, with 7 nucleotides matching TRBD1. The CDR3 has 15 residues. Germline lookup yields CDR1 SGDLS and CDR2 YYNGEE. Trimming at V came to 4 bases and at J to 1 base, leaving 6 bases not matched to a gene.

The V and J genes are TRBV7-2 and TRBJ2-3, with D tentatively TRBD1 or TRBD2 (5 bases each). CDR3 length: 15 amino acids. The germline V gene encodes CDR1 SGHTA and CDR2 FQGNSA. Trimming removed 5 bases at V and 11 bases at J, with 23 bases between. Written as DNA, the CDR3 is TGTGCCAGCAGCCCTAGCTCGGGGACCAAGTTTCGGCAGTATTTT. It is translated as CASSPSSGTKFRQYF.

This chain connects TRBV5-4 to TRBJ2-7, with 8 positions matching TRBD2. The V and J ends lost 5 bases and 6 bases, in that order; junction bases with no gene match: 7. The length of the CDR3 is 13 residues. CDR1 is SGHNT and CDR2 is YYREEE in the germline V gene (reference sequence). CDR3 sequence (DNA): TGTGCCAGCAGTTGGGGACTAGGGGTCGAGCAGTACTTC. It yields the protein CASSWGLGVEQYF. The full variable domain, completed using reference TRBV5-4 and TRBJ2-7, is ETGVTQSPTHLIKTRGQQVTLRCSSQSGHNTVSWYQQALGQGPQFIFQYYREEENGRGNFPPRFSGLQFPNYSSELNVNALELDDSALYLCASSWGLGVEQYFGPGTRLTVT.

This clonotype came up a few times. The CDR3 spells CASSEGTSGYEQYF. DNA for the CDR3: TGTGCCAGCAGTGAGGGGACTAGCGGCTACGAGCAGTACTTC. V and J are TRBV6-2 or TRBV6-3 and TRBJ2-7; TRBD2 matches at 11 bases. Per germline, CDR1 MNHEY and CDR2 SVGEGT. Germline trimming cut 5 bases from V and 3 bases from J; bases unmatched to any gene: 3. The CDR3 has 14 residues.

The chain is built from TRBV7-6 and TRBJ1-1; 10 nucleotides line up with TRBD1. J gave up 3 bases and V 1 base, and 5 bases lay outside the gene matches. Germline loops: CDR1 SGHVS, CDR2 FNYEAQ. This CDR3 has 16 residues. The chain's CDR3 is CASSLDRQGAYTEAFF. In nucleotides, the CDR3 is TGTGCCAGCAGCTTAGACCGACAGGGGGCATACACTGAAGCTTTCTTT.

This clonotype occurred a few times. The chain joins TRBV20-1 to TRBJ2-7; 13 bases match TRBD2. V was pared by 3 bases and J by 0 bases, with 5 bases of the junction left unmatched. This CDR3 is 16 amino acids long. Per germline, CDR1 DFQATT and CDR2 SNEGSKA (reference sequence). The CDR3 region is CSARTLAGGGSYEQYF. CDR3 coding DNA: TGCAGTGCTAGGACACTAGCGGGAGGGGGCTCCTACGAGCAGTACTTC.